The source of this T cell receptor (beta chain) is a study of T cell changes during pregnancy in multiple sclerosis. Data came from immunoSEQ multiplex PCR; TCRdb stores just in-frame clones and leaves some out. The sample holds about 71,000 clones; roughly 92% are singletons and the top ten take roughly 1.2%. Germline V gene lookup returns CDR1 SNHLY and CDR2 FYNNEI. CDR3 length: 13 residues. Trimming shortened V by 6 bases and J by 2 bases, and 10 bases separated the two germline ends. This rearrangement joins TRBV2 to TRBJ1-1, with D unresolved. The clonotype originates from a female donor with multiple sclerosis, enrolled in a pregnancy study. The source was peripheral blood, collected in the third trimester of pregnancy. Here the CDR3 reads CASRSSLNTEAFF. For the CDR3, the DNA is TGTGCCAGCAGGTCCTCCCTAAACACTGAAGCTTTCTTT.